Below are 30 T cell receptor beta chains sequenced from a single sample in a study of blood T cell repertoires in COVID-19 (dated by TCRdb to between 2020 and 2021). Library prep was done by the immunoSEQ multiplex PCR assay. TCRdb mirrors the immuneACCESS table, restricted to in-frame sequences. Some clones are absent from its copies; in checked studies, under half trace to an unresolved V gene, and the reason for the others is unknown. Across this sample there are about 150,000 clones, with more than 80% seen only once. Less than 4.5% of the sample belongs to the ten largest clones. The material sequenced was PBMCs or T cells enriched from blood (not recorded which). The receptors were sampled from a man aged 50 to 60 who had recovered from COVID-19.

The chain is built from TRBV19 and TRBJ2-7, with D maybe TRBD2 (6 bases). Germline-derived CDR1 and CDR2 are LNHDA and SQIVND (reference sequence). V shed 1 base and J shed 3 bases, with 7 bases lying between them. The CDR3 contains 13 residues. CDR3 sequence reads: CASSIGGDYEQYF. The CDR3 region has the DNA TGTGCCAGTAGTATAGGGGGGGACTACGAGCAGTACTTC.

The chain combines TRBV10-3 with TRBJ2-5; D possibly corresponds to TRBD2 (7 bases). The CDR3 sequence is 16 residues long. Trimming took 4 bases from V and 2 from J, leaving 17 bases between them. CDR1 is ENHRY and CDR2 is SYGVKD in the germline V gene. CDR3 sequence reads: CAISGGAGALQETQYF. The DNA of the CDR3 is TGTGCCATCAGTGGGGGGGCGGGGGCCCTTCAAGAGACCCAGTACTTC.

This clone showed up just once. Additional DNA sequences in this sample encode the identical CDR3. CDR3 coding DNA: TGCGCCAGCAGCTTGGCCCTAGCGGGCGGGGAGACCCAGTACTTC. Translated, it gives CASSLALAGGETQYF. This chain joins TRBV5-1 and TRBJ2-5; 8 bases map to TRBD2. The CDR3 runs to 15 residues. The V and J ends lost 0 bases and 5 bases, in that order; junction bases with no gene match: 6. The germline gives CDR1 SGHRS, CDR2 YFSETQ.

The chain is built from TRBV6-5 and TRBJ2-7; 9 bases fit TRBD1. CDR1 and CDR2 (germline): MNHEY, SVGAGI. After removal of 0 bases from V and 3 bases from J, the junction contained 3 bases not matched to a gene. The CDR3 extends over 15 amino acids. The CDR3, as DNA: TGTGCCAGCAGTTACTCTGGGACAGGGATCTACGAGCAGTACGTC. As protein: CASSYSGTGIYEQYV.

This rearrangement joins TRBV5-4 to TRBJ2-1; TRBD1 matches 7 bases. This CDR3 is 13 amino acids long. CDR1 is SGHNT, CDR2 YYREEE, per germline (reference sequence). V lost 3 bases, J lost 5 bases, and 2 bases stayed unmatched. CDR3 sequence reads: CASSSGTDNEQFF. The CDR3 DNA reads TGTGCCAGCAGCTCCGGGACAGACAATGAGCAGTTCTTC.

This chain connects TRBV4-3 to TRBJ2-1, with TRBD2 as a possible D gene (6 bases). V shed 4 bases and J shed 4 bases, with 20 bases lying between them. The CDR3 extends over 17 amino acids. CDR1 and CDR2 (germline): LGHNA, YSLEER. Here the CDR3 reads CASSPLGPGDPYNEQFF. The CDR3 coding sequence is TGCGCCAGCAGCCCTCTTGGTCCGGGAGACCCTTACAATGAGCAGTTCTTC.

V gene TRBV5-5 combines with J gene TRBJ1-2; D gene ambiguous. The V gene's germline CDR1 is SGHKS and CDR2 YYEKEE (reference sequence). V was clipped by 3 bases and J by 8 bases, with 23 bases between them. The CDR3 runs 16 residues. CDR3 in amino acids: CASSSIAETASRGYTF. The CDR3 DNA sequence: TGTGCCAGCAGCTCGATAGCGGAGACTGCCTCTAGAGGCTACACCTTC.

J is TRBJ1-3 and V is TRBV7-6; the D gene is possibly TRBD1 (6 bases). The V and J ends lost 5 bases and 4 bases respectively, with 18 bases between them. Germline loops: CDR1 SGHVS, CDR2 FNYEAQ. The CDR3 consists of 16 residues. The chain's CDR3 is CASSGRTGNSGNTIYF. The CDR3 DNA is TGTGCCAGCAGCGGGCGAACAGGGAATTCGGGAAACACCATATATTTT.

V is TRBV29-1 and J is TRBJ2-2; unclear D gene. CDR3 length: 13 residues. Trimming left V 6 bases short and J 5 bases short, with 13 bases between. The V gene's germline CDR1 is SQVTM and CDR2 ANQGSEA. The CDR3 reads CSVCPLETGELFF. DNA for the CDR3: TGCAGCGTCTGTCCCCTCGAGACCGGGGAGCTGTTTTTT.

This chain connects TRBV7-2 to TRBJ1-6; D is perhaps TRBD1 (6 bases). Trimming left V 5 bases short and J 4 bases short, with 12 bases between. The CDR3 is 15 amino acids. Germline loops: CDR1 SGHTA, CDR2 FQGNSA. For the CDR3, the DNA is TGTGCCAGCAGCACCAGGACAGATTATAATTCACCCCTCCACTTT. Translation: CASSTRTDYNSPLHF.

The chain employs TRBV6-5 and TRBJ2-2; D may be TRBD2 (6 bases). This CDR3 spans 13 amino acids. Trimming left V 7 bases short and J 4 bases short, with 10 bases between. CDR1 MNHEY and CDR2 SVGAGI come from the germline V gene. The CDR3, as DNA: TGTGCCAGCATCCGGGGGACCACCGGGGAGCTGTTTTTT. It encodes CASIRGTTGELFF.

This clone was counted once. The CDR3 bases are TGTGCCAGCAGTACCACAGGGGGCGGAGGGACTGAAGCTTTCTTT. The encoded protein is CASSTTGGGGTEAFF. V and J are TRBV27 and TRBJ1-1; 9 positions agree with TRBD1. Looked up from germline, CDR1 is MNHEY and CDR2 is SMNVEV (reference sequence). V lost 5 bases and J lost 5; bases outside the gene matches: 9. This CDR3 is 15 amino acids long.

This sequence joins TRBV27 and TRBJ1-1; TRBD1 is a possible D gene (6 bases). The CDR3 runs 14 residues. CDR1 MNHEY and CDR2 SMNVEV come from the germline V gene (reference sequence). The ends were cut back, 0 bases at V and 6 bases at J, with 11 bases in the middle. The CDR3 here is CASSLSSGGAEAFF. The CDR3, as DNA: TGTGCCAGCAGTTTATCGAGCGGGGGCGCTGAAGCTTTCTTT.

The chain recombines TRBV7-2 with TRBJ2-5, with D maybe TRBD1 (6 bases). Germline V gene lookup returns CDR1 SGHTA and CDR2 FQGNSA. This CDR3 is built from 14 residues. Trimming pared 5 bases from V and 2 bases from J, leaving 12 bases between. CDR3 sequence: CASSVGHTQETQYF. Here the CDR3 DNA reads TGTGCCAGCAGCGTGGGACACACACAAGAGACCCAGTACTTC.

The V and J genes are TRBV6-5 and TRBJ2-2; TRBD1 matches at 7 bases. Per the germline V gene, CDR1 is MNHEY and CDR2 is SVGAGI. The junction had 6 bases not matched to a gene; V was cut back by 4 bases and J by 4 bases. This CDR3 region has 15 residues. The CDR3 DNA reads as TGTGCCAGCAGTTCTAAGGGGGCCGGCACCGGGGAGCTGTTTTTT. Protein sequence: CASSSKGAGTGELFF.

This chain joins TRBV3-1 (or the pseudogene TRBV3-2) and TRBJ2-1; no clear D. The CDR3 contains 14 residues. The germline gives CDR1 LGHDT, CDR2 YNNKEL (reference sequence). Trimming stripped 4 bases from V and 2 bases from J, with 9 bases between. The CDR3, as DNA: TGTGCCAGCAGCCCTACGCCGGCCTACAATGAGCAGTTCTTC. This codes for CASSPTPAYNEQFF.

The chain combines TRBV30 with TRBJ1-3; D remains unclear. Germline values: CDR1 GTSNPN, CDR2 SVGIG (reference sequence). The CDR3 runs 13 residues. V was pared by 2 bases and J by 0 bases, with 5 bases between. Here the CDR3 DNA reads TGTGCCTGGAGTCCCATCTCTGGAAACACCATATATTTT. It specifies CAWSPISGNTIYF.

The genes are TRBV9 and TRBJ1-1, with D tentatively TRBD1 (6 bases). Germline assignment: CDR1 SGDLS and CDR2 YYNGEE. Trimming removed 3 bases at V and 0 bases at J, with 12 bases between. This CDR3 has 15 amino acids. The CDR3 region is CASSAGGSLNTEAFF. Written as DNA, the CDR3 is TGTGCCAGCAGCGCGGGGGGCAGTTTGAACACTGAAGCTTTCTTT.

This clone showed up just once. The chain couples TRBV28 to TRBJ1-5; D is ambiguous. CDR1 and CDR2 from the germline V gene are MDHEN and SYDVKM. Trimming removed 8 bases at V and 4 bases at J, with 12 bases between. This CDR3 has 13 amino acids. This CDR3 reads CASSPTLNQPQHF. CDR3 in DNA: TGTGCCAGCTCCCCAACTCTGAATCAGCCCCAGCATTTT.

The rearrangement links TRBV18 to TRBJ2-6; D is unresolved. Germline lookup yields CDR1 KGHSH and CDR2 LQKENI. The germline V and J ends were trimmed by 6 bases and 0 bases, with 9 bases remaining between them. The CDR3 extends over 15 amino acids. CDR3 sequence (DNA): TGTGCCAGCTCCGCGGATCACTCTGGGGCCAACGTCCTGACTTTC. This gives the protein CASSADHSGANVLTF.

This chain links TRBV5-1 with TRBJ1-6; a weak D match, TRBD1 (5 bases). Per germline, CDR1 SGHRS and CDR2 YFSETQ. Deletions cut 0 bases from V and 9 bases from J, with 13 bases between. The CDR3 contains 15 residues. The CDR3 DNA reads TGCGCCAGCAGCTTGGAGGGCAGGGTGCCTTCACCCCTCCACTTT. Its protein product is CASSLEGRVPSPLHF. The entire variable domain, with the rest obtained from reference TRBV5-1 and TRBJ1-6, is as follows: KAGVTQTPRYLIKTRGQQVTLSCSPISGHRSVSWYQQTPGQGLQFLFEYFSETQRNKGNFPGRFSGRQFSNSRSEMNVSTLELGDSALYLCASSLEGRVPSPLHFGNGTRLTVT.

The table lists this clone with a few counts. V is TRBV28 and J is TRBJ2-7; TRBD2 matches 8 bases. Germline CDR1 reads MDHEN; CDR2 reads SYDVKM. J gave up 0 bases and V 7 bases, and 8 bases lay outside the gene matches. The CDR3 has 15 amino acids. CDR3 DNA sequence: TGTGCCAGCACCGTCGGGACTAGTCCCTCCTACGAGCAGTACTTC. Residues: CASTVGTSPSYEQYF.

The chain is built from TRBV5-6 and TRBJ1-1, with D unresolved. Germline values: CDR1 SGHDT, CDR2 YYEEEE. Deletions cut 2 bases from V and 0 bases from J, with 2 bases between. This CDR3 has 12 residues. The CDR3 region is CASSFMNTEAFF. The CDR3 DNA is TGTGCCAGCAGCTTCATGAACACTGAAGCTTTCTTT.

The chain couples TRBV21-1 to TRBJ1-2; TRBD1 is taken as the D call from the table, unchecked against the DNA. TRBV21-1 is flagged as a pseudogene. The CDR3 loop spans 17 amino acids. The CDR3 loop reads CASSKRTGGEGNYGYTF. The CDR3 bases are TGTGCCAGCAGCAAAAGGACAGGGGGCGAGGGGAACTATGGCTACACCTTC.

V and J are TRBV30 and TRBJ2-7, with TRBD1 matching 8 bases. Germline loops: CDR1 GTSNPN, CDR2 SVGIG (reference sequence). This CDR3 has 12 amino acids. Trimming took 1 base from V and 5 from J; bases not matched to a gene: 1. The CDR3 nucleotides read TGTGCCTGGAGTGCAGGGGGCCACGAGCAGTACTTC. Protein: CAWSAGGHEQYF.

J is TRBJ2-6 and V is TRBV5-1, with D unclear. Germline CDR1 and CDR2: SGHRS and YFSETQ. The CDR3 totals 16 residues. Trimming took off 0 bases at V and 1 base at J, with 8 bases between the two ends. CDR3: CASSLEALSGANVLTF. The DNA of the CDR3 is TGCGCCAGCAGCTTGGAAGCGTTGTCTGGGGCCAACGTCCTGACTTTC.

This clone was counted a single time. The V and J genes are TRBV29-1 and TRBJ1-1; D call uncertain. This CDR3 spans 10 amino acids. V was shortened by 6 bases and J by 7 bases, with 9 bases between the two germline ends. Germline values: CDR1 SQVTM, CDR2 ANQGSEA. CDR3 DNA: TGCAGCGTCGAGGGTCTTGAAGCTTTCTTT. As protein: CSVEGLEAFF.

The chain has TRBV7-2 and TRBJ2-1, with a possible D match to TRBD1 (6 bases). Trimming removed 5 bases at V and 9 bases at J, with 20 bases between. From germline, CDR1 is SGHTA and CDR2 FQGNSA. CDR3 size: 15 residues. The CDR3 here is CASSPGASGSGEQFF. In DNA form, the CDR3 reads TGTGCCAGCAGCCCAGGGGCTAGTGGGTCTGGTGAGCAGTTCTTC.

This chain joins TRBV3-1 (or the pseudogene TRBV3-2) and TRBJ2-4; 9 bases are shared with TRBD1. Germline values: CDR1 LGHDT, CDR2 YNNKEL (reference sequence). V was pared by 4 bases and J by 7 bases, with 14 bases of the junction left unmatched. This CDR3 is 17 amino acids long. The CDR3 DNA sequence: TGTGCCAGCAGCCTTACCGGGACAGGGTGGTCCTTGAACATTCAGTACTTC. Its protein product is CASSLTGTGWSLNIQYF.

The chain carries TRBV4-3 and TRBJ2-1, with TRBD2 matching 9 bases. V dropped 1 base and J dropped 6; count of bases not matched to a gene: 10. Germline-derived CDR1 and CDR2 are LGHNA and YSLEER. CDR3 length: 17 residues. In nucleotides, the CDR3 is TGCGCCAGCAGCCAAGTCCTGGCGGGAGGGCCGTTCAATGAGCAGTTCTTC. This translates into CASSQVLAGGPFNEQFF.